The rows below give T cell receptor beta chains drawn from one sample of a study of control samples from healthy donors and cancer patients. TCRdb's copy holds only in-frame clones and misses some; the assay was immunoSEQ multiplex PCR. The table lists 150,000 to 200,000 clones, more than 80% of them singletons. The sample taken for sequencing was blood. Receptor source: a man aged 30 to 45 in good health. Both conserved end residues are part of each CDR3. The order of the fields is J gene, V gene, D gene, clone size, CDR3 protein, CDR3 DNA. D genes are given only for firm matches. Not all rows give a size; the values are once, few, many and, for expanded clones, a class.

J gene: TRBJ1-6
V gene: TRBV5-5
D gene: NA
clone size: NA
CDR3 protein: CASSVGYAYNSPLHF
CDR3 DNA: TGTGCCAGCAGCGTGGGGTATGCCTATAATTCACCCCTCCACTTT

J gene: TRBJ1-5
V gene: TRBV18
D gene: TRBD1
clone size: NA
CDR3 protein: CASTQQGGRDQPQHF
CDR3 DNA: TGTGCCAGCACCCAACAGGGGGGCAGGGATCAGCCCCAGCATTTT

J gene: TRBJ2-5
V gene: TRBV27
D gene: NA
clone size: once
CDR3 protein: CASSFTSQETQYF
CDR3 DNA: TGTGCCAGCAGTTTCACGTCCCAAGAGACCCAGTACTTC

J gene: TRBJ1-2
V gene: TRBV27
D gene: NA
clone size: NA
CDR3 protein: CASSLHAQIYGYTF
CDR3 DNA: TGTGCCAGCAGTTTACACGCACAGATCTATGGCTACACCTTC

J gene: TRBJ1-1
V gene: TRBV5-1
D gene: NA
clone size: NA
CDR3 protein: CASSPEDPLRAFF
CDR3 DNA: TGCGCCAGCAGTCCCGAGGACCCTCTTAGAGCTTTCTTT

J gene: TRBJ2-1
V gene: TRBV7-2
D gene: TRBD1
clone size: NA
CDR3 protein: CASSPTGGYNEQFF
CDR3 DNA: TGTGCCAGCAGTCCGACAGGGGGCTACAATGAGCAGTTCTTC

J gene: TRBJ1-1
V gene: TRBV19
D gene: TRBD1
clone size: NA
CDR3 protein: CASSAGTGMNTEAFF
CDR3 DNA: TGTGCCAGTAGTGCCGGGACAGGGATGAACACTGAAGCTTTCTTT

J gene: TRBJ2-1
V gene: TRBV6-5
D gene: TRBD1
clone size: NA
CDR3 protein: CASSRQGSLYNEQFF
CDR3 DNA: TGTGCCAGCAGCCGACAGGGTTCCCTTTACAATGAGCAGTTCTTC

J gene: TRBJ2-7
V gene: TRBV5-4
D gene: TRBD1
clone size: NA
CDR3 protein: CASRGGQGNVYEQYF
CDR3 DNA: TGTGCCAGCAGGGGGGGACAGGGGAATGTCTACGAGCAGTACTTC

J gene: TRBJ1-6
V gene: TRBV5-1
D gene: TRBD1
clone size: NA
CDR3 protein: CASSRSGGWDSPLHF
CDR3 DNA: TGCGCCAGCAGCCGATCAGGGGGGTGGGATTCACCCCTCCACTTT

J gene: TRBJ1-2
V gene: TRBV19
D gene: NA
clone size: NA
CDR3 protein: CATAPGGLGGYTF
CDR3 DNA: TGTGCCACCGCCCCCGGGGGGCTCGGGGGCTACACCTTC

J gene: TRBJ1-6
V gene: TRBV30
D gene: TRBD1
clone size: NA
CDR3 protein: CAWSVNPQGAGSPLHF
CDR3 DNA: TGTGCCTGGAGTGTGAACCCACAGGGGGCAGGTTCACCCCTCCACTTT

J gene: TRBJ1-3
V gene: TRBV15
D gene: TRBD1
clone size: NA
CDR3 protein: CATEDRGYGNTIYF
CDR3 DNA: TGTGCCACCGAGGACAGGGGGTATGGAAACACCATATATTTT

J gene: TRBJ1-5
V gene: TRBV19
D gene: NA
clone size: once
CDR3 protein: CASTRVGYSNQPQHF
CDR3 DNA: TGTGCCAGTACCCGAGTAGGGTATAGCAATCAGCCCCAGCATTTT

J gene: TRBJ2-1
V gene: TRBV24-1
D gene: NA
clone size: NA
CDR3 protein: CATSDWDSSSYNEQFF
CDR3 DNA: TGTGCCACCAGTGATTGGGACTCAAGCTCCTACAATGAGCAGTTCTTC

J gene: TRBJ1-2
V gene: TRBV28
D gene: NA
clone size: NA
CDR3 protein: CASSLTTTYGYTF
CDR3 DNA: TGTGCCAGCAGTTTAACGACCACCTATGGCTACACCTTC

J gene: TRBJ1-3
V gene: TRBV5-1
D gene: NA
clone size: NA
CDR3 protein: CASSLGGPQDTIYF
CDR3 DNA: TGCGCCAGCAGCTTGGGCGGGCCTCAGGACACCATATATTTT

J gene: TRBJ1-4
V gene: TRBV10-2
D gene: TRBD1
clone size: NA
CDR3 protein: CASSDTGGFEKLFF
CDR3 DNA: TGCGCCAGCAGTGACACAGGGGGATTTGAAAAACTGTTTTTT

J gene: TRBJ1-2
V gene: TRBV9
D gene: NA
clone size: NA
CDR3 protein: CASSAVGGAYTF
CDR3 DNA: TGTGCCAGCAGCGCGGTGGGAGGGGCATACACCTTC

J gene: TRBJ2-7
V gene: TRBV11-2
D gene: TRBD1
clone size: NA
CDR3 protein: CASSPRQGQFSYEQYF
CDR3 DNA: TGTGCCAGCAGCCCCCGACAGGGTCAATTTTCCTACGAGCAGTACTTC

J gene: TRBJ1-2
V gene: TRBV9
D gene: TRBD1
clone size: NA
CDR3 protein: CASSIGTGADIWDGYTF
CDR3 DNA: TGTGCCAGCAGCATCGGGACAGGCGCCGACATATGGGATGGCTACACCTTC

J gene: TRBJ1-1
V gene: TRBV18
D gene: NA
clone size: NA
CDR3 protein: CASSPGPFNTEAFF
CDR3 DNA: TGTGCCAGCTCCCCGGGACCGTTTAACACTGAAGCTTTCTTT

J gene: TRBJ2-1
V gene: TRBV4-2
D gene: NA
clone size: NA
CDR3 protein: CASSQDLGSYNEQFF
CDR3 DNA: TGTGCCAGCAGCCAAGACCTGGGGTCCTACAATGAGCAGTTCTTC

J gene: TRBJ1-5
V gene: TRBV6-6
D gene: NA
clone size: NA
CDR3 protein: CASSYSDPPQHF
CDR3 DNA: TGTGCCAGCAGTTACTCGGACCCCCCCCAGCATTTT

J gene: TRBJ1-3
V gene: TRBV30
D gene: NA
clone size: NA
CDR3 protein: CAWTWGTGNTIYF
CDR3 DNA: TGTGCCTGGACTTGGGGAACTGGAAACACCATATATTTT

J gene: TRBJ2-7
V gene: TRBV6-1
D gene: NA
clone size: NA
CDR3 protein: CASSDMLGSYEQYF
CDR3 DNA: TGTGCCAGCAGTGATATGTTGGGATCCTACGAGCAGTACTTC

J gene: TRBJ1-6
V gene: TRBV19
D gene: NA
clone size: NA
CDR3 protein: CASSSVAGLDSPLHF
CDR3 DNA: TGTGCCAGTAGTTCGGTTGCAGGGCTAGACTCACCCCTCCACTTT

J gene: TRBJ2-1
V gene: TRBV4-1
D gene: NA
clone size: NA
CDR3 protein: CASSQRASSYNEQFF
CDR3 DNA: TGCGCCAGCAGCCAAAGGGCTAGCTCCTACAATGAGCAGTTCTTC

J gene: TRBJ1-5
V gene: TRBV19
D gene: NA
clone size: NA
CDR3 protein: CASSIERGLAVPNQPQHF
CDR3 DNA: TGTGCCAGTAGTATAGAAAGGGGCTTGGCCGTGCCCAATCAGCCCCAGCATTTT

J gene: TRBJ2-7
V gene: TRBV9
D gene: TRBD2
clone size: NA
CDR3 protein: CASSPRGGSYEQYF
CDR3 DNA: TGTGCCAGCAGCCCACGGGGGGGCTCCTACGAGCAGTACTTC

J gene: TRBJ2-4
V gene: TRBV30
D gene: NA
clone size: NA
CDR3 protein: CAWSVRRGNIQYF
CDR3 DNA: TGTGCCTGGAGTGTACGCAGGGGAAACATTCAGTACTTC

J gene: TRBJ1-2
V gene: TRBV27
D gene: NA
clone size: NA
CDR3 protein: CASKRGGTDYGYTF
CDR3 DNA: TGTGCCAGCAAACGAGGAGGGACCGACTATGGCTACACCTTC

J gene: TRBJ1-5
V gene: TRBV18
D gene: TRBD1
clone size: NA
CDR3 protein: CASSAGTGPQPQHF
CDR3 DNA: TGTGCCAGCTCAGCAGGGACAGGGCCCCAGCCCCAGCATTTT